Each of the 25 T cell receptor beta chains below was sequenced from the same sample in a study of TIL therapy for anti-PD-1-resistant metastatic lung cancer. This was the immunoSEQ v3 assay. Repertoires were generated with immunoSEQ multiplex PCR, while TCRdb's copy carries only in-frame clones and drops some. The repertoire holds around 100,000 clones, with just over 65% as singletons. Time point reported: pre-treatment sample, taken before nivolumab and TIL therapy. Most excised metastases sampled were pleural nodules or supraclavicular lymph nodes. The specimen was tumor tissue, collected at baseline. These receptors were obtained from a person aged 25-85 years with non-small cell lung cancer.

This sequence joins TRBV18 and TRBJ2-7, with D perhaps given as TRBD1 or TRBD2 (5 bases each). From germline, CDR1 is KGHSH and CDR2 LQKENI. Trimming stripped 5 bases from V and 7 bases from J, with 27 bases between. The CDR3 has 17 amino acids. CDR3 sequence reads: CASSAINSLGTQSEQYF. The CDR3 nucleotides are TGTGCCAGCTCAGCGATAAACTCCCTCGGGACGCAGAGTGAGCAGTACTTC.

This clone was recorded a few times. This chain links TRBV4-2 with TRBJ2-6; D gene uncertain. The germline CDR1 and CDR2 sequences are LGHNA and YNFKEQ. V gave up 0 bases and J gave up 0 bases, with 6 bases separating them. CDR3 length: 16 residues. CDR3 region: CASSQEPTSGANVLTF. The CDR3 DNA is TGTGCCAGCAGCCAAGAACCTACCTCTGGGGCCAACGTCCTGACTTTC.

CDR3 sequence (DNA): TGTGCCAGCAGCTCGTATATGTATGGCTACACCTTC. It translates to CASSSYMYGYTF. The gene calls are TRBV7-9 and TRBJ1-2; no definite D call. V was trimmed by 4 bases and J by 5 bases, leaving 8 bases between them. The CDR3 is 12 residues long. Germline V gene sequence: CDR1 SEHNR, CDR2 FQNEAQ (reference sequence).

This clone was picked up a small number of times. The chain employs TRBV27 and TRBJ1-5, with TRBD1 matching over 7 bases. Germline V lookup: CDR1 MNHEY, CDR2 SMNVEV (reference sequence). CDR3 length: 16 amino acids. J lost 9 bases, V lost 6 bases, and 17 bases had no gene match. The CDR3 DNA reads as TGTGCCAGCAGCTTAAGGGGACAGCCGGTGATACGGCCCCAGCATTTT. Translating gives CASSLRGQPVIRPQHF.

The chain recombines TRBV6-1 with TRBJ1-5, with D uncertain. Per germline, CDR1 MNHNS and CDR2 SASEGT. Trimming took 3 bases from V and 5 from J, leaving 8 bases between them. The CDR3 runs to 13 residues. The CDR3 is CASSERKDQPQHF. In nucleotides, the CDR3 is TGTGCCAGCAGTGAGCGGAAAGATCAGCCCCAGCATTTT.

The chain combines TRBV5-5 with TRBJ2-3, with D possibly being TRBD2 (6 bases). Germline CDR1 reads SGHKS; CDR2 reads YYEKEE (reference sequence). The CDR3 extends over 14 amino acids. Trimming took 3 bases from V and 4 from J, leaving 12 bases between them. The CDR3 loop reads CASSSGGSADTQYF. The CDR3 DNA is TGTGCCAGCAGCTCTGGGGGGAGCGCAGATACGCAGTATTTT.

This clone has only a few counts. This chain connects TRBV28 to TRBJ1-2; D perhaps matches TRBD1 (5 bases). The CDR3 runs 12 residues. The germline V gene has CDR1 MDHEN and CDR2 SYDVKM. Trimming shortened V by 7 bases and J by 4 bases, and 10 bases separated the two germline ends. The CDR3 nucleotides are TGTGCCAGCACGGGACTCGGCTATGGCTACACCTTC. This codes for CASTGLGYGYTF.

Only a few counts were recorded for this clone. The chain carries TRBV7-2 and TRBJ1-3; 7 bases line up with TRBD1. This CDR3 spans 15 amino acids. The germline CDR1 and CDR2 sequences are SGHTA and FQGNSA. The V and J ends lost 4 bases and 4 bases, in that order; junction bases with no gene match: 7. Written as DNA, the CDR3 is TGTGCCAGCAGCTCCCCCACAGGGGTAGGAAACACCATATATTTT. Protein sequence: CASSSPTGVGNTIYF.

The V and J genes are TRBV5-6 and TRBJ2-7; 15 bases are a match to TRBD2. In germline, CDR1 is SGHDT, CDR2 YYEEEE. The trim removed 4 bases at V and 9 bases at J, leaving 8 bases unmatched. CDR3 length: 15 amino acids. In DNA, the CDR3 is TGTGCCAGCAGCATCGGGACTAGCGGGAGGAGGGGGCAGTACTTC. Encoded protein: CASSIGTSGRRGQYF.

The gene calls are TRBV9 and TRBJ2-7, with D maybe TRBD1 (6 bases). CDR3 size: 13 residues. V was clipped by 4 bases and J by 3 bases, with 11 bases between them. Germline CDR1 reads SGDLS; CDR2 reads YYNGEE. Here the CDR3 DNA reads TGTGCCAGCAGCCTGAAACAGGGCTACGAGCAGTACTTC. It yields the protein CASSLKQGYEQYF.

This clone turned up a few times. The CDR3 DNA is TGTGCCAGTATGATACCGCAGGGGAATCAGCCCCAGCATTTT. Its protein product is CASMIPQGNQPQHF. The rearrangement links TRBV19 to TRBJ1-5; possibly TRBD1 for D (6 bases). The CDR3 length is 14 residues. V was clipped by 7 bases and J by 4 bases, with 14 bases between them. Germline assignment: CDR1 LNHDA and CDR2 SQIVND (reference sequence).

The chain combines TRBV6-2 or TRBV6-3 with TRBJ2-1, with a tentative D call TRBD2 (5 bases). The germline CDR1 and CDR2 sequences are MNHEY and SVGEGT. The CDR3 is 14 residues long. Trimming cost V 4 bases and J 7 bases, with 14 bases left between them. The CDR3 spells CASSFLAVTNEQFF. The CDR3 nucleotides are TGTGCCAGCAGTTTCCTAGCAGTAACAAATGAGCAGTTCTTC.

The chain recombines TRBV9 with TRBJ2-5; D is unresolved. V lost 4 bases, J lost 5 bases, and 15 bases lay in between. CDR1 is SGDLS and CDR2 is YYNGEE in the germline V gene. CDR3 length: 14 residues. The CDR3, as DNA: TGTGCCAGCAGCCTCCAGAGTGGTAAGGAGACCCAGTACTTC. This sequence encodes CASSLQSGKETQYF.

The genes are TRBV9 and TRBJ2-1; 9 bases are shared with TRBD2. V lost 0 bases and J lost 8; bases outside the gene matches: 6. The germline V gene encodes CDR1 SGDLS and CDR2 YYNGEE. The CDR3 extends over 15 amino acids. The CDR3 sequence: CASSVGLAGNHEQFF. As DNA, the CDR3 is TGTGCCAGCAGCGTAGGTCTAGCGGGAAACCATGAGCAGTTCTTC.

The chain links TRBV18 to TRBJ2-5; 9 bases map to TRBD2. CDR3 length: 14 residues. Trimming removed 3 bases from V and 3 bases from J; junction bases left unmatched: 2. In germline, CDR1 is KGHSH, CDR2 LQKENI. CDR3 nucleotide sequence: TGTGCCAGCTCACCGACTAGCGGTAAAGAGACCCAGTACTTC. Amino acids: CASSPTSGKETQYF. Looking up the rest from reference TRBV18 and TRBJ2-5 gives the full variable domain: NAGVMQNPRHLVRRRGQEARLRCSPMKGHSHVYWYRQLPEEGLKFMVYLQKENIIDESGMPKERFSAEFPKEGPSILRIQQVVRGDSAAYFCASSPTSGKETQYFGPGTRLLVL.

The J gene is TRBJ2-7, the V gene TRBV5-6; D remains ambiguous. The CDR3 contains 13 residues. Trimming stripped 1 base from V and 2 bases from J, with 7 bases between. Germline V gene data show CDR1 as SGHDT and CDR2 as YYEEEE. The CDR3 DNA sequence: TGTGCCAGCAGCTTGACTGGAACCTACGAGCAGTACTTC. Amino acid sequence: CASSLTGTYEQYF.

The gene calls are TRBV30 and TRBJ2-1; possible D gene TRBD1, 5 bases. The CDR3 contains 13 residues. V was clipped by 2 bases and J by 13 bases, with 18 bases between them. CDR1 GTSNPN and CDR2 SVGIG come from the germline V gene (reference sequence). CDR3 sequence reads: CAWSRGWKAPQFF. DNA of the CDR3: TGTGCCTGGAGTAGGGGCTGGAAGGCCCCACAGTTCTTC.

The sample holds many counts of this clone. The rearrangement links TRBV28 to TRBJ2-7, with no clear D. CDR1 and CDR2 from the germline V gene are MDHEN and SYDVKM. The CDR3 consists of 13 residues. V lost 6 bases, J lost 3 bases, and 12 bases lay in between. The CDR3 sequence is CASRKHGFYEQYF. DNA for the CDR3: TGTGCCAGCAGGAAGCACGGGTTCTACGAGCAGTACTTC.

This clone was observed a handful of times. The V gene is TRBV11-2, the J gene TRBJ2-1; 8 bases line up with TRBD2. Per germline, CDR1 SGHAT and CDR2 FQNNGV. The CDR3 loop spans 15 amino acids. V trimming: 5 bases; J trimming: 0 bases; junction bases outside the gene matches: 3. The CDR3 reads CASSDLAGSYNEQFF. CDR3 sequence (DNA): TGTGCCAGCAGCGATCTAGCGGGCTCCTACAATGAGCAGTTCTTC.

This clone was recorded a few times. CDR3 region: CASSLRAPGMPYF. The CDR3 DNA is TGTGCCAGCAGTTTACGAGCACCTGGAATGCCGTACTTC. The chain carries TRBV27 and TRBJ2-7; D not resolved. Germline V CDR1 and CDR2: MNHEY, SMNVEV (reference sequence). The CDR3 runs 13 residues. Trimming stripped 2 bases from V and 12 bases from J, with 17 bases between.

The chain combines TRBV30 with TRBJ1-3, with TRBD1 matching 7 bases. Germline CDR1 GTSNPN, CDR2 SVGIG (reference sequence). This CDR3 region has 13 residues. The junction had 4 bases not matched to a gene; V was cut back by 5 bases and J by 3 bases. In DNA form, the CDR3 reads TGTGCCTGGGCCCGACAGGGTGGAAACACCATATATTTT. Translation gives CAWARQGGNTIYF.

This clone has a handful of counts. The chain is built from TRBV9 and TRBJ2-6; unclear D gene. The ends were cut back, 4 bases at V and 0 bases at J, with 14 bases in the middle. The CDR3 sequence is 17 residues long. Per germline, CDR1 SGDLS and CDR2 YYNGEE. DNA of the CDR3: TGTGCCAGCAGCTCCCGTAGCACGGCCTCTGGGGCCAACGTCCTGACTTTC. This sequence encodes CASSSRSTASGANVLTF.

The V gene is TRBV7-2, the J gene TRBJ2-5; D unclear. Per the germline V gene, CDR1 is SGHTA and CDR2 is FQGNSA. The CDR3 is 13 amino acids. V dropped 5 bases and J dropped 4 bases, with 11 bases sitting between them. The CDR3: CASSPELRETQYF. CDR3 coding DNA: TGTGCCAGCAGCCCAGAGTTGCGAGAGACCCAGTACTTC.

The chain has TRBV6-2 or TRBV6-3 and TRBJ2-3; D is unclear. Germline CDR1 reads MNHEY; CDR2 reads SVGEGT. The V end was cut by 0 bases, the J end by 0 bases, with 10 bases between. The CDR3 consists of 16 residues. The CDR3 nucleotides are TGTGCCAGCAGTTACTCGACGTTTAGCAGCACAGATACGCAGTATTTT. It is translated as CASSYSTFSSTDTQYF.

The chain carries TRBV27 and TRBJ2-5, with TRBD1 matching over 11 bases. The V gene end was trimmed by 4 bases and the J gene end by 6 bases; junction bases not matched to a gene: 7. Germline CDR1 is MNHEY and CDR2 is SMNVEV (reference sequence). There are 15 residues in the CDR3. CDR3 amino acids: CASSSRGQGVKTQYF. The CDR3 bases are TGTGCCAGCAGTTCTAGGGGACAGGGGGTCAAGACCCAGTACTTC.